This entry describes one T cell receptor (beta chain). The target antigen is unknown. Patients were excluded for autoimmune disease history or systemic immunosuppression. TCRdb keeps only in-frame clones here, not all; method: immunoSEQ multiplex PCR. The sample carries about 38,000 clones, around 89% recorded once. CDR1 is MGHRA and CDR2 is YSYEKL in the germline V gene. The CDR3 contains 15 residues. Unmatched junction bases numbered 5, after V lost 0 bases and J lost 7 bases. The data belong to a study of OX40 agonist ivuxolimab in advanced cancers. Study as a whole: The study treated patients with ivuxolimab, an agonistic anti-OX40 (CD134) antibody. Dose-escalation cases comprised hepatocellular carcinoma, melanoma, renal cell or head and neck cancer. Study-wide findings and caveats: At doses 0.1 to 3.0 mg/kg, CD4+ and CD8+ clones expanded.

The sequence was obtained from an adult with an advanced solid tumor such as melanoma, head and neck, liver or kidney cancer. Sequenced here: CD4+ or CD8+ T cells sorted from blood, sampled in a trial of the OX40 agonist ivuxolimab. This chain links TRBV4-1 with TRBJ1-2, with 10 bases aligning to TRBD1. The CDR3 DNA follows: TGCGCCAGCAGCCAAGATCTAGGACAGGGGGGTGGCTACACCTTC. The encoded protein is CASSQDLGQGGGYTF.